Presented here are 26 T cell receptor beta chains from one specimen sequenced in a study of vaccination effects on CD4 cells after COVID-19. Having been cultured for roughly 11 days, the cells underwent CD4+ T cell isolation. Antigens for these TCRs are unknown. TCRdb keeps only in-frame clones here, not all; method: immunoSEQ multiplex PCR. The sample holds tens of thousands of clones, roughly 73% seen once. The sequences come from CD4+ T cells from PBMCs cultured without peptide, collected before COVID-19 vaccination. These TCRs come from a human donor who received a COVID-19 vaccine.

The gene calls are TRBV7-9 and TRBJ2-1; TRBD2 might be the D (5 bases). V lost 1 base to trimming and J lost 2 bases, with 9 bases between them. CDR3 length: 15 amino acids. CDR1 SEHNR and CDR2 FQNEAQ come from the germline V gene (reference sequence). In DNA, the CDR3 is TGTGCCAGCAGCTTAGGAGCGGCACCCTACAATGAGCAGTTCTTC. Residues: CASSLGAAPYNEQFF.

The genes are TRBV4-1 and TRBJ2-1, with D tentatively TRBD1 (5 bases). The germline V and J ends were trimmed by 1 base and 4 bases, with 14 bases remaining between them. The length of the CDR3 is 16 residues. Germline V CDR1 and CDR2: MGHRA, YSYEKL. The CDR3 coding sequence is TGCGCCAGCAGCCAAGTGGGGCAGAAACTTTACAATGAGCAGTTCTTC. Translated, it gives CASSQVGQKLYNEQFF.

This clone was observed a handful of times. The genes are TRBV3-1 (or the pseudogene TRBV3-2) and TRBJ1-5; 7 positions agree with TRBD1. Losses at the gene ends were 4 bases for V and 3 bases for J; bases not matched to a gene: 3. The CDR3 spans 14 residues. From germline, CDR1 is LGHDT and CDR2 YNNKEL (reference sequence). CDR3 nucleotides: TGTGCCAGCAGCCGTGGACAGGCCAATCAGCCCCAGCATTTT. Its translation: CASSRGQANQPQHF.

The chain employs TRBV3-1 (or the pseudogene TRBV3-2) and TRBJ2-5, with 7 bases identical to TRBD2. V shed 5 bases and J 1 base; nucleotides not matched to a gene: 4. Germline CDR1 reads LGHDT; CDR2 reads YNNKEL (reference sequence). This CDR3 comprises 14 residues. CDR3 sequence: CASSSSGGQETQYF. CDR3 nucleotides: TGTGCCAGCAGCTCATCGGGGGGCCAAGAGACCCAGTACTTC.

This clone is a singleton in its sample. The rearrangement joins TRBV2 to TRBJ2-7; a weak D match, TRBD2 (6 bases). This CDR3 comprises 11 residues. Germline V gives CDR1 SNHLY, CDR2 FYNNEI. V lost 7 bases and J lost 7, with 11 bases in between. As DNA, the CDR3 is TGTGCCAGCATGCTAGCGCGGGAGCAGTACTTC. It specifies CASMLAREQYF.

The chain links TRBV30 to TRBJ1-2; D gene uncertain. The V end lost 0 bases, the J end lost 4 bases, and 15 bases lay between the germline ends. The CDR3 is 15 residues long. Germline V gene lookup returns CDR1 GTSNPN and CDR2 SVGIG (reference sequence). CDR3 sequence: CAWSVLRGPGYGYTF. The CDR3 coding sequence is TGTGCCTGGAGTGTACTGCGAGGGCCAGGCTATGGCTACACCTTC.

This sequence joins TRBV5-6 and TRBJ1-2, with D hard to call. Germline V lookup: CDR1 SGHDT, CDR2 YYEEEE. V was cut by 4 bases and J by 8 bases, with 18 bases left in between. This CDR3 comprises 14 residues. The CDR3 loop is CASSPDSRPRGYTF. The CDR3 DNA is TGTGCCAGCAGCCCAGATTCTAGGCCTAGGGGCTACACCTTC.

In DNA, the CDR3 is TGTGCCACCAGCAGAACCTTTAGCGGGACGAACACCGGGGAGCTGTTTTTT. Encoded protein: CATSRTFSGTNTGELFF. The chain employs TRBV15 and TRBJ2-2; the match to TRBD2 covers 8 bases. With 2 bases clipped from V and 0 bases from J, the junction kept 5 bases outside the gene matches. The CDR3 length is 17 residues. Germline values: CDR1 LNHNV, CDR2 YYDKDF (reference sequence).

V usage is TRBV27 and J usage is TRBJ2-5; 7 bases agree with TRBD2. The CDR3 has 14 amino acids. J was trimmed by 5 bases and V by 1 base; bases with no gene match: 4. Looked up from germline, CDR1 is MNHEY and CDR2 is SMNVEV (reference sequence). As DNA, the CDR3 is TGTGCCAGCAGTTTATTCGTCGGGGGGGAGACCCAGTACTTC. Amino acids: CASSLFVGGETQYF.

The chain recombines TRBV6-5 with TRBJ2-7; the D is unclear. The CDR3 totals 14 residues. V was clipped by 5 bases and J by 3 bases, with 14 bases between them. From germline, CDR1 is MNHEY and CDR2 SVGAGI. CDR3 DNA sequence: TGTGCCAGCAGTCAGGCTCCCACCAACTACGAGCAGTACTTC. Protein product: CASSQAPTNYEQYF.

The CDR3 here is CASSLAGLTITPDTQYF. As DNA, the CDR3 is TGCGCCAGCAGCTTGGCCGGACTTACCATTACACCAGATACGCAGTATTTT. V is TRBV5-1 and J is TRBJ2-3; TRBD2 might be the D (5 bases). The CDR3 runs to 17 residues. Trimming left V 0 bases short and J 4 bases short, with 18 bases between. Germline V gives CDR1 SGHRS, CDR2 YFSETQ. The complete variable domain, with remaining parts taken from reference TRBV5-1 and TRBJ2-3, reads KAGVTQTPRYLIKTRGQQVTLSCSPISGHRSVSWYQQTPGQGLQFLFEYFSETQRNKGNFPGRFSGRQFSNSRSEMNVSTLELGDSALYLCASSLAGLTITPDTQYFGPGTRLTVL.

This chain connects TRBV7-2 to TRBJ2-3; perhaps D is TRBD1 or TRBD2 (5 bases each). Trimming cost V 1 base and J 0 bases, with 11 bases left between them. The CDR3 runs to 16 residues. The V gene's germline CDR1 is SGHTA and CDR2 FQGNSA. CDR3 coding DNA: TGTGCCAGCAGCTTAGTAACGGGGCATAGCACAGATACGCAGTATTTT. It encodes CASSLVTGHSTDTQYF.

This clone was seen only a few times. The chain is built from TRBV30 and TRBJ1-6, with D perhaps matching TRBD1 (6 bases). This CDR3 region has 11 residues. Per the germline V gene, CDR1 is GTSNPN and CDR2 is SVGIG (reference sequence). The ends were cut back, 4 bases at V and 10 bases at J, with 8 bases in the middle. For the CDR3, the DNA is TGTGCCTGGAACAGGGAATCACCCCTCCACTTT. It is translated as CAWNRESPLHF.

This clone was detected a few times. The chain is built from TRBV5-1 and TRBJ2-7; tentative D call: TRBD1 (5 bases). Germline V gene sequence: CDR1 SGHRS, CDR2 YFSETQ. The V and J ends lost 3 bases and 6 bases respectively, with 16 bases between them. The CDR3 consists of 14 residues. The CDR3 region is CASSWGPPAAEQYF. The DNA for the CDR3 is TGCGCCAGCAGCTGGGGCCCTCCGGCAGCCGAGCAGTACTTC.

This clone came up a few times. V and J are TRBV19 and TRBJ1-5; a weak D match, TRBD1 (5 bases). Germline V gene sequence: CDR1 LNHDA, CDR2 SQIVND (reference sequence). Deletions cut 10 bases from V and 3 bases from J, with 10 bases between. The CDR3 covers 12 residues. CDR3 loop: CATQDYNQPQHF. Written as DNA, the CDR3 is TGTGCCACACAGGATTACAATCAGCCCCAGCATTTT.

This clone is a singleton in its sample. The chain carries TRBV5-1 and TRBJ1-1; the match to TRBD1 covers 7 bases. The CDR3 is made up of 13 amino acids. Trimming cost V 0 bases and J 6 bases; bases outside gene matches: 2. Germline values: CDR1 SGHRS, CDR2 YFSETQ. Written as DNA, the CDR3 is TGCGCCAGCAGCTTGGTACAGGGGTCTGAAGCTTTCTTT. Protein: CASSLVQGSEAFF.

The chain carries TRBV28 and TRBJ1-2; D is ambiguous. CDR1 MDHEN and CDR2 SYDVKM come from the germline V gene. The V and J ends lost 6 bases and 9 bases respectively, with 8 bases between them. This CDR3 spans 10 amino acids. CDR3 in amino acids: CASSRASYTF. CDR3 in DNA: TGTGCCAGCAGCCGGGCGAGCTACACCTTC.

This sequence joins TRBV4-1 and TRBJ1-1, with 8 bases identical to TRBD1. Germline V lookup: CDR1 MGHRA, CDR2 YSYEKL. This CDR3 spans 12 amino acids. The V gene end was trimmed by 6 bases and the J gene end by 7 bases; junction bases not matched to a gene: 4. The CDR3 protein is CASRQGGSEAFF. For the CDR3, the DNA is TGCGCCAGCAGACAGGGGGGAAGTGAAGCTTTCTTT.

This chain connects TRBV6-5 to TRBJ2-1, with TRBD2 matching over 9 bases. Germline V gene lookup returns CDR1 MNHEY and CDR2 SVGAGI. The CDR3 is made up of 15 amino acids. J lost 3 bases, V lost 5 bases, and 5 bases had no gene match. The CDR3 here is CASSQSSGDYNEQFF. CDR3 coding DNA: TGTGCCAGCAGTCAGTCTAGCGGGGACTACAATGAGCAGTTCTTC.

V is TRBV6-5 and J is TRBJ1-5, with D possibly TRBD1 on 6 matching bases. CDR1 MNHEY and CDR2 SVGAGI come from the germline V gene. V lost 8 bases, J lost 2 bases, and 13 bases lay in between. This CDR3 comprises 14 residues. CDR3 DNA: TGTGCCAGCCTCCCTCCAGGGGGCAATCAGCCCCAGCATTTT. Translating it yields CASLPPGGNQPQHF.

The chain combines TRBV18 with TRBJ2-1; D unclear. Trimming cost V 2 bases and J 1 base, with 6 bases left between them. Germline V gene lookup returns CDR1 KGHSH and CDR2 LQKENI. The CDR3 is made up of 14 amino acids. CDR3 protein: CASSPSLSYNEQFF. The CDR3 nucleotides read TGTGCCAGCTCACCAAGCTTATCCTACAATGAGCAGTTCTTC.

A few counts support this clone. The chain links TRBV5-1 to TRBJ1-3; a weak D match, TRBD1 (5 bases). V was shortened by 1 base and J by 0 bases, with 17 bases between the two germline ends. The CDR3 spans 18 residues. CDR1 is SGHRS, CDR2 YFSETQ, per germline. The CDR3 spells CASSLRGFRGGSGNTIYF. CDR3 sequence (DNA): TGCGCCAGCAGCTTGCGGGGCTTTCGGGGTGGCTCTGGAAACACCATATATTTT.

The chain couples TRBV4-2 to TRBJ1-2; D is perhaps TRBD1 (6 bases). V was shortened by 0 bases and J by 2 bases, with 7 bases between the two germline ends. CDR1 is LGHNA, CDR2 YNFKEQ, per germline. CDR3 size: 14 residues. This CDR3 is CASSQETGNYGYTF. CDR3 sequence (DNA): TGTGCCAGCAGCCAAGAAACAGGGAACTATGGCTACACCTTC.

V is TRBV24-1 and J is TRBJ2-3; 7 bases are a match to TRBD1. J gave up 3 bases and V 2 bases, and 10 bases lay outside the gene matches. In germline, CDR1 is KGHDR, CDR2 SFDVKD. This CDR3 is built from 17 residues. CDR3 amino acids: CATSDYPDRVKTDTQYF. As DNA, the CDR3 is TGTGCCACCAGTGATTATCCCGACAGGGTGAAGACAGATACGCAGTATTTT.

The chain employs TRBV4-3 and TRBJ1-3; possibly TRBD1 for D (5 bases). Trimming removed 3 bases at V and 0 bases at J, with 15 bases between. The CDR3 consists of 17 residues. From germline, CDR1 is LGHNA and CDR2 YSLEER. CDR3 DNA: TGCGCCAGCAGCCATGGGGGTGACCAGAGCTCTGGAAACACCATATATTTT. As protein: CASSHGGDQSSGNTIYF.

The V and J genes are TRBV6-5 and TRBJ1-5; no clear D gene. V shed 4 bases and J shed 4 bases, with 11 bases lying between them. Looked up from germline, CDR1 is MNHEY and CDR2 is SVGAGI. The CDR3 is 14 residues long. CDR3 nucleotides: TGTGCCAGCAGTTGGAGGTTGGGGAATCAGCCCCAGCATTTT. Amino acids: CASSWRLGNQPQHF.